Listed here is a single T cell receptor (beta chain). The antigen is unknown. The same CDR3 also results from other DNA sequences found in this sample. The sample comes from a study of shared clonotypes between healthy human individuals. The protocol was immunoSEQ multiplex PCR, while the TCRdb copy is restricted to in-frame clones and leaves out a portion. The sample comprises over a million clones, around four fifths of which are singletons, and less than 1.5% rests with the top ten. The germline V gene has CDR1 SGHRS and CDR2 YFSETQ. V was clipped by 4 bases and J by 0 bases, with 5 bases between them. The CDR3 is 14 residues long. Regarding the study as a whole: When naive CD4 clonotypes were compared across several donors, approximately 5% were shared.

The sample was memory CD4+ T cells sorted from blood. The sample's subset: CD45RA-negative fraction. This TCR derives from a man aged 18 to 29 in good health. V is TRBV5-1 and J is TRBJ2-6, with unresolved D. The CDR3, as DNA: TGCGCCAGCAGCCCAAGCTCTGGGGCCAACGTCCTGACTTTC. Translation: CASSPSSGANVLTF.